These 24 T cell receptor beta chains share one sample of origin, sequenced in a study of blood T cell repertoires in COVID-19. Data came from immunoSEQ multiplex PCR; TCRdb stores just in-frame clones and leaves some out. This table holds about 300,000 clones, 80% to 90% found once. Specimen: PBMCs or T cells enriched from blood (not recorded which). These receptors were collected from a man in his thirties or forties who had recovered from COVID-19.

The CDR3 region is CASSFRRGNTEAFF. CDR3 coding DNA: TGTGCCAGCAGCTTCCGGCGGGGGAACACTGAAGCTTTCTTT. The chain uses TRBV7-2 and TRBJ1-1; D not certain. CDR1 is SGHTA and CDR2 is FQGNSA in the germline V gene. Trimming stripped 3 bases from V and 1 base from J, with 9 bases between. The CDR3 covers 14 residues. The full variable domain, in which reference TRBV7-2 and TRBJ1-1 provide the parts outside the CDR3, is GAGVSQSPSNKVTEKGKDVELRCDPISGHTALYWYRQSLGQGLEFLIYFQGNSAPDKSGLPSDRFSAERTGGSVSTLTIQRTQQEDSAVYLCASSFRRGNTEAFFGQGTRLTVV.

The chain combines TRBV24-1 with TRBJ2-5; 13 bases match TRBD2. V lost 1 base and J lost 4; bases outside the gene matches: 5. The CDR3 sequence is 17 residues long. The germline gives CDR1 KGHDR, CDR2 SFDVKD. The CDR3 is CATSDFETSGGSETQYF. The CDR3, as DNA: TGTGCCACCAGTGATTTCGAGACTAGCGGGGGGTCAGAGACCCAGTACTTC.

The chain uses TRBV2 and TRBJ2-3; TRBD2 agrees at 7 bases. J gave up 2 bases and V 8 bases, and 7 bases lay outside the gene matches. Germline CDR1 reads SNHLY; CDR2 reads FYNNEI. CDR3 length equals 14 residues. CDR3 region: CASLGGRPTDTQYF. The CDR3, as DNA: TGTGCCAGCTTGGGAGGGAGGCCCACAGATACGCAGTATTTT. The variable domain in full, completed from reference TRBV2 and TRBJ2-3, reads EPEVTQTPSHQVTQMGQEVILRCVPISNHLYFYWYRQILGQKVEFLVSFYNNEISEKSEIFDDQFSVERPDGSNFTLKIRSTKLEDSAMYFCASLGGRPTDTQYFGPGTRLTVL.

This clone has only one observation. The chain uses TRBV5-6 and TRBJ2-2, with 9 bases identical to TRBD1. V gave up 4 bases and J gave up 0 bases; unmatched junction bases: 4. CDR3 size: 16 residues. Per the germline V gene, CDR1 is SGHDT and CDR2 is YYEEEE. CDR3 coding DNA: TGTGCCAGCAGCCGGGGACAGGGCACGAACACCGGGGAGCTGTTTTTT. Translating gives CASSRGQGTNTGELFF. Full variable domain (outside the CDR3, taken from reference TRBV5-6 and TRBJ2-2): DAGVTQSPTHLIKTRGQQVTLRCSPKSGHDTVSWYQQALGQGPQFIFQYYEEEERQRGNFPDRFSGHQFPNYSSELNVNALLLGDSALYLCASSRGQGTNTGELFFGEGSRLTVL.

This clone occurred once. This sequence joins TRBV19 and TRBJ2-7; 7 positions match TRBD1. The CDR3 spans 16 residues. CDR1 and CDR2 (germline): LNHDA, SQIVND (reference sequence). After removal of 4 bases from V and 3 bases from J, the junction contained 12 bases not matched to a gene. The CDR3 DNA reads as TGTGCCAGTAGTACCGGGACAGTCTATCGAAGCTACGAGCAGTACTTC. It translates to CASSTGTVYRSYEQYF.

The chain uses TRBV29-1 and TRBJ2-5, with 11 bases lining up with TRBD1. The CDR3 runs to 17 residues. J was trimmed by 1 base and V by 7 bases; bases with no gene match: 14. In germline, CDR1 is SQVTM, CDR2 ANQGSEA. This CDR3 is CSGGFKGQGGSQETQYF. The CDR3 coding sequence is TGCAGCGGAGGGTTTAAGGGACAGGGGGGGTCCCAAGAGACCCAGTACTTC.

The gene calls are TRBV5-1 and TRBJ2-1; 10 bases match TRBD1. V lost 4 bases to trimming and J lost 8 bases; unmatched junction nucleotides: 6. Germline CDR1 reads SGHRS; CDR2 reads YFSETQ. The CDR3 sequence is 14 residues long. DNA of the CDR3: TGCGCCAGCAGCATACGGGACAGGGGCCATGAGCAGTTCTTC. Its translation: CASSIRDRGHEQFF.

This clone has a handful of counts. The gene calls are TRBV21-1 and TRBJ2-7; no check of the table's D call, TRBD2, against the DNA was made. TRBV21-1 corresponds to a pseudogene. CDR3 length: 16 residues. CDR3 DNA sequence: TGTGCCAGCAGCAAAGAAGTGGGAGGATGCACCTACGAGCAGTACTTC. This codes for CASSKEVGGCTYEQYF.

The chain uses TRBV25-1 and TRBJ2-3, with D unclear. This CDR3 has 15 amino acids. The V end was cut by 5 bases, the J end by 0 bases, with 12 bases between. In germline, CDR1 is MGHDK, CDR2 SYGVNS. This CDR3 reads CASSHPGASTDTQYF. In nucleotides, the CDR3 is TGTGCCAGCAGTCACCCCGGAGCTAGCACAGATACGCAGTATTTT. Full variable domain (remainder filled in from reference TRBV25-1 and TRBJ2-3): EADIYQTPRYLVIGTGKKITLECSQTMGHDKMYWYQQDPGMELHLIHYSYGVNSTEKGDLSSESTVSRIRTEHFPLTLESARPSHTSQYLCASSHPGASTDTQYFGPGTRLTVL.

CDR3 nucleotides: TGCAGTGCTAGTGATCCGGGACAGGGGAGCTACGAGCAGTACTTC. It yields the protein CSASDPGQGSYEQYF. The chain recombines TRBV20-1 with TRBJ2-7; 10 bases are a match to TRBD1. Trimming at V came to 3 bases and at J to 3 bases, leaving 8 bases not matched to a gene. CDR1 and CDR2 (germline): DFQATT, SNEGSKA (reference sequence). This CDR3 has 15 residues.

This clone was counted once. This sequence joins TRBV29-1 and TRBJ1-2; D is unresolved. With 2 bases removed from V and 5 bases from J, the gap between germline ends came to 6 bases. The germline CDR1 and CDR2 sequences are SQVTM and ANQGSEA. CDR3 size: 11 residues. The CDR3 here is CSVESGYGYTF. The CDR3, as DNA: TGCAGCGTTGAATCAGGTTATGGCTACACCTTC. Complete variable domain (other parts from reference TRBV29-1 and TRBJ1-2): SAVISQKPSRDICQRGTSLTIQCQVDSQVTMMFWYRQQPGQSLTLIATANQGSEATYESGFVIDKFPISRPNLTFSTLTVSNMSPEDSSIYLCSVESGYGYTFGSGTRLTVV.

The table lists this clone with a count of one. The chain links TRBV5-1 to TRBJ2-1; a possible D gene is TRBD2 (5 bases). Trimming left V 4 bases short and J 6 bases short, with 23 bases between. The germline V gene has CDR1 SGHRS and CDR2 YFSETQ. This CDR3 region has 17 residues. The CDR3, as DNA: TGCGCCAGCAGCCCTGGCGGCGGGCCCCGGCCGAGCAATGAGCAGTTCTTC. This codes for CASSPGGGPRPSNEQFF. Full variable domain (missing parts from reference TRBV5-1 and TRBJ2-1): KAGVTQTPRYLIKTRGQQVTLSCSPISGHRSVSWYQQTPGQGLQFLFEYFSETQRNKGNFPGRFSGRQFSNSRSEMNVSTLELGDSALYLCASSPGGGPRPSNEQFFGPGTRLTVL.

For the CDR3, the DNA is TGTGCCAGCAGCCCCCCTCTGTCCCACGGAGATACGCAGTATTTT. It encodes CASSPPLSHGDTQYF. The rearrangement links TRBV3-1 (or the pseudogene TRBV3-2) to TRBJ2-3, with no clear D. Germline V gene lookup returns CDR1 LGHDT and CDR2 YNNKEL (reference sequence). The CDR3 has 15 amino acids. Trimming shortened V by 4 bases and J by 5 bases, and 16 bases separated the two germline ends.

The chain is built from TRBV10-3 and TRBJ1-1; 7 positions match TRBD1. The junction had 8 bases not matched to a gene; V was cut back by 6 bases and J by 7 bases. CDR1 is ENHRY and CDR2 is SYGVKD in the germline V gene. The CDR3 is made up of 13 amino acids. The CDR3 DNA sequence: TGTGCCATCAGATCGACAGGGAAGGATGAAGCTTTCTTT. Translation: CAIRSTGKDEAFF.

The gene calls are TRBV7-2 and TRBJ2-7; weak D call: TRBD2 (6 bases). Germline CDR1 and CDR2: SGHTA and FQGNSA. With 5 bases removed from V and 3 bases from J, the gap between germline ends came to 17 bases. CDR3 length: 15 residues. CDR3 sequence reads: CASSAPGLGLYEQYF. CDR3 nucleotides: TGTGCCAGCAGCGCCCCGGGACTGGGACTCTACGAGCAGTACTTC.

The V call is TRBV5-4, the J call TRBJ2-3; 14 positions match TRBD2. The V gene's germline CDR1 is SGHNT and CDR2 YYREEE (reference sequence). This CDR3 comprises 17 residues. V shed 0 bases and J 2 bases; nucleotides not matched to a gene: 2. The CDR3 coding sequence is TGTGCCAGCAGCTTGGGGGGACTAGCGGGGGACACAGATACGCAGTATTTT. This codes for CASSLGGLAGDTDTQYF.

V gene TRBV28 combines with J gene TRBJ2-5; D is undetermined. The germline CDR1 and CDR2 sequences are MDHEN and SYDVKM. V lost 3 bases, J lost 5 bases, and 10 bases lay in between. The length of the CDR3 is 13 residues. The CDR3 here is CASSLAVPETQYF. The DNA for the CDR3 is TGTGCCAGCAGTTTGGCGGTACCCGAGACCCAGTACTTC.

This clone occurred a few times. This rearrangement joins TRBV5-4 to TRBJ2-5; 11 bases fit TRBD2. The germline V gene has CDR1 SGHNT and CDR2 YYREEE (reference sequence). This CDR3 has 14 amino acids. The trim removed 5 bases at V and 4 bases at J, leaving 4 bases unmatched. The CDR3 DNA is TGTGCCAGCAGTTTAGCGGGGGGGGGAGAGACCCAGTACTTC. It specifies CASSLAGGGETQYF.

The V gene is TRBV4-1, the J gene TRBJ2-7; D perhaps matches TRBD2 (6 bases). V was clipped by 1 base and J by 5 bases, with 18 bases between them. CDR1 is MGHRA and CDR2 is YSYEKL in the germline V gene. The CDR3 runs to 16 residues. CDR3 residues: CASSQGPGRGGNEQYF. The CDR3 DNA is TGCGCCAGCAGCCAAGGCCCCGGTCGGGGAGGTAACGAGCAGTACTTC.

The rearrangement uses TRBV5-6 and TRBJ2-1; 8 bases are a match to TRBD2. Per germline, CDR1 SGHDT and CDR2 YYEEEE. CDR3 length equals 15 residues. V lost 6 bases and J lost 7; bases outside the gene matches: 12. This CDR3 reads CASTVLAGLGNEQFF. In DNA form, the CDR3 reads TGTGCCAGCACAGTTTTAGCGGGGCTTGGGAATGAGCAGTTCTTC.

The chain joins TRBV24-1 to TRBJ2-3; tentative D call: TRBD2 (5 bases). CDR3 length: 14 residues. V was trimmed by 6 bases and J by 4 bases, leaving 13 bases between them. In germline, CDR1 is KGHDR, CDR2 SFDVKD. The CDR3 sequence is CATSRTRAPDTQYF. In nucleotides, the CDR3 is TGTGCCACCAGTCGGACGCGGGCCCCAGATACGCAGTATTTT.

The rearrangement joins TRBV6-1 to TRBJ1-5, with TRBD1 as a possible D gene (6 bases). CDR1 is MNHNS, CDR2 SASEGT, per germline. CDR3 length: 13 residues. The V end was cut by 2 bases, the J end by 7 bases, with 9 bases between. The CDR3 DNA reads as TGTGCCAGCAGTGAAAAAAGGGGGCAGCCCCAGCATTTT. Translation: CASSEKRGQPQHF.

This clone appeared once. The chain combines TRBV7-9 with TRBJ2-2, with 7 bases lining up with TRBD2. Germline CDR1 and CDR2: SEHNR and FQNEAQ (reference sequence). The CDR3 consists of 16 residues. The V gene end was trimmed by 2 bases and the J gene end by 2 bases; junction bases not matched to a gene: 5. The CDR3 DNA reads TGTGCCAGCAGCTTAATGCGGGGGTCCAACACCGGGGAGCTGTTTTTT. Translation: CASSLMRGSNTGELFF.

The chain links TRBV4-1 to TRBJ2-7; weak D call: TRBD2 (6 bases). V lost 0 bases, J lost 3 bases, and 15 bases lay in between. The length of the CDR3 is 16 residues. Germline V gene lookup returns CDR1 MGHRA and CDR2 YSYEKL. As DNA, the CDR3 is TGCGCCAGCAGCCAAGATGGAGCGGGCCGACTCTACGAGCAGTACTTC. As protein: CASSQDGAGRLYEQYF.